The subject of this entry is one T cell receptor beta chain. Its target is unknown. The sample comes from a study of cytomegalovirus exposure and HLA in healthy donors. In the study overall: Both the roughly 120 validation repertoires and the roughly 700 first-cohort repertoires used the same platform, as reported by a later analysis.

The method was immunoSEQ multiplex PCR; TCRdb's version includes in-frame clones alone and lacks a portion of them. The sample has 200,000 to 300,000 clones, approximately 83% seen once. Broader study findings: Rare sequences made up most TCRs, while some public TCRs were found in many donors. The tendency of first-cohort TCR clusters to co-occur in the 120 validation repertoires was identified by a subsequent analysis. A few CMV-associated chains proved CMV antigen-specific in vitro.

This CDR3 comprises 13 residues. Trimming took off 2 bases at V and 3 bases at J, with 7 bases between the two ends. Per the germline V gene, CDR1 is SGHNT and CDR2 is YENEEA. The receptor comes from a woman between 25 and 40 years old in good health and CMV-seropositive. The genes are TRBV11-3 and TRBJ2-5; D perhaps matches TRBD2 (6 bases). The sequenced sample consisted of PBMCs. The CDR3 spells CASSLRGKETQYF. Here the CDR3 DNA reads TGTGCCAGCAGCTTACGGGGGAAAGAGACCCAGTACTTC.